These 32 T cell receptor beta chains share one sample of origin, sequenced in a study of molecular identifiers for immune sequencing clone quantification. MiXCR was run by TCRdb on the PCR reads, yielding one entry per CDR3 protein. The sample has 490,000 or so distinct CDR3 sequences, roughly a fifth seen once. The sequencing sample was made of naive CD8+ T cells from blood, with Jurkat cell RNA spiked in. Stated subset: FACS-sorted CD8+CD4-CCR7+CD45RA+ naive T cells. These receptors were obtained from a human donor in good health. Some libraries in this study had Jurkat cell RNA spiked in.

This clonotype appeared many times. This chain connects TRBV19 to TRBJ2-3; tentatively, D is TRBD2 (6 bases). The CDR3 totals 16 residues. Germline V gene sequence: CDR1 LNHDA, CDR2 SQIVND (reference sequence). V lost 5 bases and J lost 4, with 19 bases in between. The DNA for the CDR3 is TGTGCCAGTAGTTACTGGGGGGAGAACCCGGCAGATACGCAGTATTTT. This gives the protein CASSYWGENPADTQYF.

This CDR3 is CASSLGYGTTEAFF. CDR3 nucleotide sequence: TGTGCCAGCAGCTTAGGGTATGGAACCACTGAAGCTTTCTTT. The chain carries TRBV11-2 and TRBJ1-1; D gene uncertain. CDR3 length: 14 residues. Germline CDR1 reads SGHAT; CDR2 reads FQNNGV. V dropped 1 base and J dropped 4 bases, with 10 bases sitting between them.

Concerning this clonotype: This could be a read error, since a much larger clone is one nucleotide away. The rearrangement uses TRBV20-1 and TRBJ2-7; 9 bases agree with TRBD2. Germline V gene sequence: CDR1 DFQATT, CDR2 SNEGSKA (reference sequence). V lost 6 bases to trimming and J lost 6 bases; unmatched junction nucleotides: 18. This CDR3 region has 16 residues. CDR3 residues: CSATEPSGTRASEQYF. CDR3 bases: TGCAGTGCGACCGAACCTAGCGGGACCAGGGCGAGCGAGCAGTACTTC.

This clonotype has only a few counts. A much larger clone is a single base away; this may be a read error. V gene TRBV25-1 combines with J gene TRBJ2-7, with unresolved D. CDR3 length equals 11 residues. The germline V gene has CDR1 MGHDK and CDR2 SYGVNS. The CDR3 protein is CAGSEYYEQYF. The CDR3 nucleotides are TGTGCCGGCAGTGAATACTACGAGCAGTACTTC.

In its sample, this clonotype was seen a few times. The chain couples TRBV20-1 to TRBJ2-7, with 9 bases fitting TRBD1. The CDR3 is made up of 15 amino acids. Trimming removed 2 bases from V and 0 bases from J; junction bases left unmatched: 5. The germline gives CDR1 DFQATT, CDR2 SNEGSKA (reference sequence). The CDR3: CSARHPDRGSYEQYF. DNA for the CDR3: TGCAGTGCTAGACACCCGGACAGGGGCTCCTACGAGCAGTACTTC.

This clonotype was counted a few times. The gene calls are TRBV4-1 and TRBJ2-7; 11 nucleotides line up with TRBD2. Germline V lookup: CDR1 MGHRA, CDR2 YSYEKL. The CDR3 totals 15 residues. The ends lost 4 bases at V and 2 bases at J; junction bases unmatched: 4. DNA for the CDR3: TGCGCCAGCAGCCCGTCTAGCGGGGGGCCCTACGAGCAGTACTTC. Translation gives CASSPSSGGPYEQYF.

This chain joins TRBV12-3 or TRBV12-4 and TRBJ2-5, with 9 bases matching TRBD2. With 4 bases clipped from V and 2 bases from J, the junction kept 8 bases outside the gene matches. The CDR3 extends over 16 amino acids. CDR3 sequence (DNA): TGTGCCAGCAGTTCTCAGGCTAGCGGGGTTCAAGAGACCCAGTACTTC. It yields the protein CASSSQASGVQETQYF.

Remarks on this clonotype: The junction differs from germline at one of its ends, possibly a read error. The rearrangement links TRBV2 to TRBJ2-1; 8 nucleotides align to TRBD1. The CDR3 covers 14 residues. Per germline, CDR1 SNHLY and CDR2 FYNNEI. The CDR3 region is CASAEGTGLIEQSF. In nucleotides, the CDR3 is TGTGCCAGCGCCGAGGGGACAGGCCTTATTGAGCAGTCCTTC.

In this sample, this clonotype turned up a few times. This chain links TRBV18 with TRBJ2-7; 7 bases match TRBD2. The CDR3 spans 15 residues. Losses at the gene ends were 3 bases for V and 2 bases for J; bases not matched to a gene: 7. Germline CDR1 reads KGHSH; CDR2 reads LQKENI. The CDR3 is CASSPTPSGAYEQYF. In nucleotides, the CDR3 is TGTGCCAGCTCACCCACCCCTAGCGGTGCCTACGAGCAGTACTTC.

In nucleotides, the CDR3 is TGTGCCACCAGCTCCCCCCAGGAGCCAGAGACCCAGTACTTC. Amino acids: CATSSPQEPETQYF. This chain uses TRBV15 with TRBJ2-5; no clear D. This CDR3 contains 14 residues. Trimming removed 5 bases from V and 4 bases from J, with 14 bases in between. Germline-derived CDR1 and CDR2 are LNHNV and YYDKDF (reference sequence).

This clonotype showed up many times. The V gene is TRBV4-3, the J gene TRBJ2-1; a possible D gene is TRBD1 (7 bases). Per germline, CDR1 LGHNA and CDR2 YSLEER. The CDR3 has 16 residues. Trimming removed 0 bases from V and 4 bases from J, with 13 bases in between. CDR3 coding DNA: TGCGCCAGCAGCCAAGATCGGGCAGGGGGGTACAATGAGCAGTTCTTC. Its translation is CASSQDRAGGYNEQFF.

The gene calls are TRBV4-1 and TRBJ2-7; D ambiguous. The CDR3 runs 13 residues. Trimming removed 1 base at V and 4 bases at J, with 8 bases between. Germline V gene data show CDR1 as MGHRA and CDR2 as YSYEKL. CDR3 nucleotides: TGCGCCAGCAGCCAAGCTTTTGGGTACGAGCAGTACTTC. Amino acid sequence: CASSQAFGYEQYF.

In regard to this clonotype: A much larger clone differs by one base, so this may be a read error. The chain recombines TRBV9 with TRBJ1-6, with a weak D call TRBD1 (5 bases). Germline values: CDR1 SGDLS, CDR2 YYNGEE. The CDR3 has 15 residues. V was trimmed by 7 bases and J by 7 bases, leaving 18 bases between them. The CDR3 DNA reads as TGTGCCAGCGGTCTAAACGGGGCAGGGAATTCACCCCTCCACTTT. Translating gives CASGLNGAGNSPLHF.

This chain joins TRBV20-1 and TRBJ2-7; the match to TRBD2 covers 10 bases. The CDR3 runs 15 residues. Germline lookup yields CDR1 DFQATT and CDR2 SNEGSKA (reference sequence). The ends lost 0 bases at V and 7 bases at J; junction bases unmatched: 9. CDR3 DNA: TGCAGTGCTAGAGATACTAGCGGGATGTATTGGGAGCAGTACTTC. Its translation is CSARDTSGMYWEQYF.

The chain recombines TRBV7-9 with TRBJ2-1, with unresolved D. Germline CDR1 reads SEHNR; CDR2 reads FQNEAQ (reference sequence). CDR3 size: 12 residues. V shed 2 bases and J shed 9 bases, with 8 bases lying between them. The CDR3 loop is CASSLIVVEQFF. The CDR3 coding sequence is TGTGCCAGCAGCTTAATCGTTGTTGAGCAGTTCTTC.

The chain employs TRBV2 and TRBJ2-3, with D possibly matching TRBD1 (5 bases). The CDR3 runs 15 residues. Germline V CDR1 and CDR2: SNHLY, FYNNEI. The V end lost 4 bases, the J end lost 6 bases, and 17 bases lay between the germline ends. The DNA for the CDR3 is TGTGCCAGCAGTGGGGCAGGGCATTCTATTGATACGCAGTATTTT. Its translation: CASSGAGHSIDTQYF.

This clonotype was counted at least ten times. V usage is TRBV29-1 and J usage is TRBJ2-2; D remains unclear. The CDR3 extends over 11 amino acids. Germline V lookup: CDR1 SQVTM, CDR2 ANQGSEA. The ends were cut back, 4 bases at V and 5 bases at J, with 5 bases in the middle. The CDR3 DNA sequence: TGCAGCGTTGGAAAAACCGGGGAGCTGTTTTTT. Protein sequence: CSVGKTGELFF.

This clonotype was counted ten times or more. The chain employs TRBV13 and TRBJ1-2; D ambiguous. This CDR3 is 16 amino acids long. From germline, CDR1 is PRHDT and CDR2 FYEKMQ (reference sequence). V gave up 6 bases and J gave up 0 bases, with 17 bases separating them. CDR3 coding DNA: TGTGCCAGCAGTATGGTTGCAGATAGCCCTAACTATGGCTACACCTTC. Its protein product is CASSMVADSPNYGYTF.

With respect to this clonotype: The junction departs from germline at one end; a sequencing error may be responsible. The chain uses TRBV28 and TRBJ1-4, with D possibly being TRBD1 (6 bases). Germline V gene lookup returns CDR1 MDHEN and CDR2 SYDVKM. This CDR3 comprises 14 residues. The DNA of the CDR3 is TGTGCCAGCAGACACAGGGCAACTAATGAAAAACCGTTTTTT. Translation: CASRHRATNEKPFF.

As for this clonotype: Germline and junction disagree at one end, which may indicate a read error. V and J are TRBV27 and TRBJ2-2; a possible D gene is TRBD2 (6 bases). The CDR3 has 11 residues. Germline CDR1 is MNHEY and CDR2 is SMNVEV (reference sequence). The CDR3 coding sequence is TGTGCCAGCAGTTTAGGAGGGGAGCTGCTTTTT. This codes for CASSLGGELLF.

To note about this clonotype: Compared with germline, one end of the junction differs, possibly owing to a read error. The chain is built from TRBV7-6 and TRBJ2-7; possibly TRBD1 for D (6 bases). The CDR3 has 14 amino acids. The germline gives CDR1 SGHVS, CDR2 FNYEAQ. For the CDR3, the DNA is TGTGCCAGCAGCAGAGGACAGTCCTCCTACGAGCGGTACTTC. Its protein is CASSRGQSSYERYF.

This clonotype occurred many times. The chain links TRBV5-1 to TRBJ1-2; perhaps TRBD1 as D (5 bases). This CDR3 spans 15 amino acids. Germline V CDR1 and CDR2: SGHRS, YFSETQ. The V gene lost 1 base and the J gene lost 0 bases, with 10 bases spanning the gap. DNA of the CDR3: TGCGCCAGCAGCTTGACAGGAGGTACTAACTATGGCTACACCTTC. Protein: CASSLTGGTNYGYTF.

This clonotype has a handful of counts. The gene calls are TRBV4-1 and TRBJ2-3, with TRBD1 matching 9 bases. Germline V lookup: CDR1 MGHRA, CDR2 YSYEKL. V shed 6 bases and J 4 bases; nucleotides not matched to a gene: 8. This CDR3 contains 15 residues. CDR3 region: CASRTQGAVADTQYF. The CDR3 DNA is TGCGCCAGCAGGACACAGGGGGCCGTCGCAGATACGCAGTATTTT.

This clonotype has just a few counts. The CDR3 protein is CASSDSYYNEQFF. As DNA, the CDR3 is TGCGCCAGCAGTGACTCTTACTACAATGAGCAGTTCTTC. This chain connects TRBV10-2 to TRBJ2-1; no reliable D call. CDR3 length: 13 residues. Looked up from germline, CDR1 is WSHSY and CDR2 is SAAADI. The V end lost 3 bases, the J end lost 3 bases, and 6 bases lay between the germline ends.

The sample holds a few counts of this clonotype. J is TRBJ2-7 and V is TRBV7-8; a weak D match, TRBD2 (6 bases). From germline, CDR1 is SGHVS and CDR2 FQNEAQ. This CDR3 is built from 16 residues. With 3 bases removed from V and 2 bases from J, the gap between germline ends came to 17 bases. CDR3 region: CASSFPTREVTYEQYF. CDR3 nucleotide sequence: TGTGCCAGCAGCTTTCCTACTAGGGAGGTTACCTACGAGCAGTACTTC.

On this clonotype: A much larger clone lies a single base off, so this may be a read error. The rearrangement links TRBV19 to TRBJ2-3; no definite D call. V was shortened by 11 bases and J by 1 base, with 19 bases between the two germline ends. Per germline, CDR1 LNHDA and CDR2 SQIVND (reference sequence). This CDR3 spans 15 amino acids. DNA of the CDR3: TGTGCCGGCGAATATAACAGTTTTGGCACAGATACGCAGTATTTT. It yields the protein CAGEYNSFGTDTQYF.

The V gene is TRBV19, the J gene TRBJ1-1; D is undetermined. Germline loops: CDR1 LNHDA, CDR2 SQIVND (reference sequence). This CDR3 has 13 amino acids. V gave up 3 bases and J gave up 7 bases, with 12 bases separating them. CDR3 loop: CASSIGLGNEAFF. The CDR3 nucleotides are TGTGCCAGTAGTATCGGTTTGGGAAATGAAGCTTTCTTT.

This clonotype came up a few times. The V gene is TRBV4-3, the J gene TRBJ2-7, with a possible D match to TRBD1 (5 bases). The V end lost 4 bases, the J end lost 1 base, and 14 bases lay between the germline ends. CDR3 length: 15 amino acids. The germline gives CDR1 LGHNA, CDR2 YSLEER. The CDR3 coding sequence is TGCGCCAGCAGCCCCACCGGGCAGGGATCCTACGAGCAGTACTTC. Protein product: CASSPTGQGSYEQYF.

This clonotype came up a few times. This chain connects TRBV19 to TRBJ2-7, with 7 bases matching TRBD2. Trimming removed 5 bases from V and 3 bases from J; junction bases left unmatched: 10. This CDR3 comprises 15 residues. CDR1 and CDR2 from the germline V gene are LNHDA and SQIVND (reference sequence). CDR3 DNA sequence: TGTGCCAGTAGTGTCGATGGTCCTAGCGGCTACGAGCAGTACTTC. Translation gives CASSVDGPSGYEQYF.

This clonotype was recorded at least ten times. This chain joins TRBV7-9 and TRBJ2-4, with 7 bases matching TRBD1. Germline assignment: CDR1 SEHNR and CDR2 FQNEAQ (reference sequence). The CDR3 consists of 14 residues. V was pared by 8 bases and J by 8 bases, with 12 bases of the junction left unmatched. The CDR3 region has the DNA TGTGCCAGCCGAGATACAGGGGATGTGGACATTCAGTACTTC. The encoded protein is CASRDTGDVDIQYF.

A remark on this clonotype: A junction end diverges from the germline sequence, so it may reflect a read error. The J gene is TRBJ2-7, the V gene TRBV13; D not resolved. The germline V gene has CDR1 PRHDT and CDR2 FYEKMQ (reference sequence). CDR3 length: 13 amino acids. In nucleotides, the CDR3 is TGTGTCAGCAGCTTTAGACGGTTATACGAGCAGTACTTC. Protein product: CVSSFRRLYEQYF.

As to this clonotype: A much larger clone is a single base away; this may be a read error. The chain is built from TRBV7-8 and TRBJ2-7; 7 bases align to TRBD1. Germline CDR1 SGHVS, CDR2 FQNEAQ. The CDR3 sequence is 14 residues long. Here the CDR3 reads CASSPTGPVNERYF. The CDR3 bases are TGTGCCAGCAGCCCGACAGGGCCGGTTAACGAGCGGTACTTC.